The 12 T cell receptor beta chains given below trace back to one sample, sequenced in a study of T cell responses to AZD1222 COVID-19 vaccine. Libraries were prepared by immunoSEQ multiplex PCR; TCRdb keeps only in-frame clonotypes and omits some of them. This sample carries about 140,000 clones, 92% of them seen once, and the ten largest clones take about 3.2%. The specimen comprised peripheral blood, sampled on day 0 of AZD1222 vaccination. These receptors all stem from an adult in good health.

CDR3 DNA: TGCGCCAGCAGCTTTAAACTAGCGGGGATTGACAATGAGCAGTTCTTC. Its translation is CASSFKLAGIDNEQFF. The V call is TRBV5-1, the J call TRBJ2-1, with 10 nucleotides matching TRBD2. The CDR3 has 16 amino acids. V trimming: 2 bases; J trimming: 5 bases; junction bases outside the gene matches: 7. Germline V gene lookup returns CDR1 SGHRS and CDR2 YFSETQ.

The gene calls are TRBV30 and TRBJ1-1; 7 nucleotides align to TRBD1. Germline-derived CDR1 and CDR2 are GTSNPN and SVGIG (reference sequence). The V and J ends lost 8 bases and 5 bases, in that order; junction bases with no gene match: 8. This CDR3 contains 12 residues. The CDR3 DNA reads as TGTGCCGGTCACCGGGACAGAACTGAAGCTTTCTTT. Translated, it gives CAGHRDRTEAFF.

This clone came up once. The gene calls are TRBV18 and TRBJ2-7, with D perhaps being TRBD1 or TRBD2 (5 bases each). This CDR3 spans 14 amino acids. The ends were cut back, 3 bases at V and 3 bases at J, with 12 bases in the middle. The germline gives CDR1 KGHSH, CDR2 LQKENI. Here the CDR3 reads CASSPGVGDYEQYF. The CDR3 DNA sequence: TGTGCCAGCTCACCGGGGGTTGGGGACTACGAGCAGTACTTC.

V usage is TRBV7-9 and J usage is TRBJ1-2; 9 nucleotides agree with TRBD1. CDR3 length equals 15 residues. The germline gives CDR1 SEHNR, CDR2 FQNEAQ (reference sequence). Trimming removed 2 bases from V and 4 bases from J; junction bases left unmatched: 5. CDR3 bases: TGTGCCAGCAGCTTAAGACAGGGGGTCGCCTATGGCTACACCTTC. Translation: CASSLRQGVAYGYTF. The full variable domain, its missing parts supplied by reference TRBV7-9 and TRBJ1-2, is DTGVSQNPRHKITKRGQNVTFRCDPISEHNRLYWYRQTLGQGPEFLTYFQNEAQLEKSRLLSDRFSAERPKGSFSTLEIQRTEQGDSAMYLCASSLRQGVAYGYTFGSGTRLTVV.

Here the CDR3 DNA reads TGTGCCAGCAGCCTAGGGACAGGGAAGGGCTACACCTTC. It yields the protein CASSLGTGKGYTF. This chain connects TRBV7-6 to TRBJ1-2; the match to TRBD1 covers 9 bases. The CDR3 is 13 residues long. CDR1 and CDR2 (germline): SGHVS, FNYEAQ. The junction had 6 bases not matched to a gene; V was cut back by 5 bases and J by 8 bases.

This chain joins TRBV10-2 and TRBJ1-1; possible D gene TRBD1, 5 bases. Germline lookup yields CDR1 WSHSY and CDR2 SAAADI. The CDR3 is 14 amino acids. V lost 2 bases to trimming and J lost 1 base, with 8 bases between them. The CDR3 protein is CASSEGGENTEAFF. The CDR3 nucleotides are TGCGCCAGCAGTGAGGGGGGGGAGAACACTGAAGCTTTCTTT.

This rearrangement joins TRBV24-1 to TRBJ2-3; D remains ambiguous. The length of the CDR3 is 16 residues. Trimming took off 3 bases at V and 0 bases at J, with 12 bases between the two ends. CDR1 and CDR2 (germline): KGHDR, SFDVKD. The CDR3 nucleotides are TGTGCCACCAGTGATCACGGCGGCAGAAGCACAGATACGCAGTATTTT. It is translated as CATSDHGGRSTDTQYF.

CDR3 bases: TGTGCCAGCAGTTACTCTCCGCACTACAGCGGCTATGGCTACACCTTC. This translates into CASSYSPHYSGYGYTF. V is TRBV6-5 and J is TRBJ1-2; D not resolved. V shed 0 bases and J shed 4 bases, with 15 bases lying between them. Germline V gene data show CDR1 as MNHEY and CDR2 as SVGAGI. There are 16 residues in the CDR3.

The chain has TRBV24-1 and TRBJ1-4; 7 positions match TRBD1. This CDR3 is 14 amino acids long. Per the germline V gene, CDR1 is KGHDR and CDR2 is SFDVKD. V shed 4 bases, J shed 6 bases, and the junction held 4 bases outside the gene matches. CDR3 amino acids: CATSDPQGDEKLFF. The DNA of the CDR3 is TGTGCCACCAGTGACCCCCAGGGGGATGAAAAACTGTTTTTT.

V gene TRBV18 combines with J gene TRBJ2-5, with D tentatively TRBD2 (6 bases). Trimming shortened V by 0 bases and J by 5 bases, and 10 bases separated the two germline ends. The CDR3 runs 14 residues. Germline-derived CDR1 and CDR2 are KGHSH and LQKENI. In nucleotides, the CDR3 is TGTGCCAGCTCACCACCGACTAGTCAGGAGACCCAGTACTTC. Protein product: CASSPPTSQETQYF.

The chain recombines TRBV19 with TRBJ2-7, with 11 bases identical to TRBD1. This CDR3 region has 12 residues. Unmatched junction bases numbered 0, after V lost 8 bases and J lost 3 bases. Germline V lookup: CDR1 LNHDA, CDR2 SQIVND (reference sequence). This chain's CDR3 is CASGTGGYEQYF. DNA for the CDR3: TGTGCCAGTGGGACAGGGGGCTACGAGCAGTACTTC.

The chain is built from TRBV3-1 (or the pseudogene TRBV3-2) and TRBJ1-3; no definite D call. Between the trimmed V and J ends, which lost 1 base and 4 bases, there was a span of 11 bases. From germline, CDR1 is LGHDT and CDR2 YNNKEL (reference sequence). The CDR3 is made up of 15 amino acids. The CDR3 DNA follows: TGTGCCAGCAGCCAAGGGCCCTTACTAGGAAACACCATATATTTT. The encoded protein is CASSQGPLLGNTIYF.